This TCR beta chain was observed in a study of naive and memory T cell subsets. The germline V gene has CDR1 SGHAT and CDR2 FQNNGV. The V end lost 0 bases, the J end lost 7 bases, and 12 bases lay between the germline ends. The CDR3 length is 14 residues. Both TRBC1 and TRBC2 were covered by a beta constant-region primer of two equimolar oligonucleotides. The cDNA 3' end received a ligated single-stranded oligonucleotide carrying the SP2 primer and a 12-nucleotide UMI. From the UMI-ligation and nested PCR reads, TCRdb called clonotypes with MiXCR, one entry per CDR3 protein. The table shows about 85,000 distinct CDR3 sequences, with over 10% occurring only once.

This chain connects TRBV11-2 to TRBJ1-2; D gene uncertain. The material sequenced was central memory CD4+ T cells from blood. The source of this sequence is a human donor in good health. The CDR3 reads CASSLDPSARGYTF. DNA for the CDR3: TGTGCCAGCAGCTTAGATCCTTCTGCCCGTGGCTACACCTTC. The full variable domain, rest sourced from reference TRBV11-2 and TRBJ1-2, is EAGVAQSPRYKIIEKRQSVAFWCNPISGHATLYWYQQILGQGPKLLIQFQNNGVVDDSQLPKDRFSAERLKGVDSTLKIQPAKLEDSAVYLCASSLDPSARGYTFGSGTRLTVV.